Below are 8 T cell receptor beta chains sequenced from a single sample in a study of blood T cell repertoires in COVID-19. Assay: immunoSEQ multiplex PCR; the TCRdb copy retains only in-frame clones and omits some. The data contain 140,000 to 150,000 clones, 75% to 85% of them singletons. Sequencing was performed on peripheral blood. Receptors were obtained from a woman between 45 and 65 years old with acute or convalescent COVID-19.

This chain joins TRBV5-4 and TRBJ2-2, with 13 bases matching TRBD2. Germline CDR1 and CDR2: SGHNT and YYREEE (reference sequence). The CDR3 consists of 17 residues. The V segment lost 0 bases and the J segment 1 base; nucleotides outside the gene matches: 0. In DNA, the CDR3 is TGTGCCAGCAGCTTGGGACTAGCGGGGGGGAACACCGGGGAGCTGTTTTTT. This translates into CASSLGLAGGNTGELFF.

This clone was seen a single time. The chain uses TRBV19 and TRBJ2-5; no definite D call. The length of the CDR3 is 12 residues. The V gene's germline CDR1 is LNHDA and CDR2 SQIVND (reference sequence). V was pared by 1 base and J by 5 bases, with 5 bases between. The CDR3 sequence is CASSIVPETQYF. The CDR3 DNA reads TGTGCCAGTAGTATAGTCCCGGAGACCCAGTACTTC.

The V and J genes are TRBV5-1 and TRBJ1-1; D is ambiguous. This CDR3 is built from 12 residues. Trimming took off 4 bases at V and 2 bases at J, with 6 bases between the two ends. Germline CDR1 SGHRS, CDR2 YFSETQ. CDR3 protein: CASSLINTEAFF. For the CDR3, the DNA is TGCGCCAGCAGCCTTATTAACACTGAAGCTTTCTTT.

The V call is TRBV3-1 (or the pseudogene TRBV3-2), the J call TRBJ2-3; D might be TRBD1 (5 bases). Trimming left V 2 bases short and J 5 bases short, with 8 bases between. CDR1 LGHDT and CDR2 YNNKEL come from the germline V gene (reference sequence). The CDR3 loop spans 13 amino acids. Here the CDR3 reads CASSQQGRDTQYF. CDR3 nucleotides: TGTGCCAGCAGCCAACAGGGCCGAGATACGCAGTATTTT.

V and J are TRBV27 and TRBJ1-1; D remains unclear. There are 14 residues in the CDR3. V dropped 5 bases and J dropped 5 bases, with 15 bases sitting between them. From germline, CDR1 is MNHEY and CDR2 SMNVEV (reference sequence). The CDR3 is CASSGRAGWTEAFF. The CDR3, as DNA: TGTGCCAGCAGTGGACGGGCGGGGTGGACTGAAGCTTTCTTT.

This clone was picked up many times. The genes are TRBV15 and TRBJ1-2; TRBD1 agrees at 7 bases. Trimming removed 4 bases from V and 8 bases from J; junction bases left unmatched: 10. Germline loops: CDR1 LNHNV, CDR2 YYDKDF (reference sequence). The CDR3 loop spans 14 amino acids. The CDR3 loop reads CATSNRLTGVGYTF. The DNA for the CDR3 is TGTGCCACCAGCAACAGACTTACAGGGGTCGGCTACACCTTC.

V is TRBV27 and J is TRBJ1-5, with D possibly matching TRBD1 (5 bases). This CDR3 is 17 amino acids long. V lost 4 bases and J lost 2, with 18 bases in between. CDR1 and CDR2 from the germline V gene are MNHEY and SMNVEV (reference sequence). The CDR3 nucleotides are TGTGCCAGCAGTTCCCTCGGGACTCACGGGGGCAATCAGCCCCAGCATTTT. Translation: CASSSLGTHGGNQPQHF.

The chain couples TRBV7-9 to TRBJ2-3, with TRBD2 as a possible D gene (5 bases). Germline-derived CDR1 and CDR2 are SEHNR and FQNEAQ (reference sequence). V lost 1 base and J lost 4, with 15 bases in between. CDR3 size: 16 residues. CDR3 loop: CASSLGAGLEADTQYF. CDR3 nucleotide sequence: TGTGCCAGCAGCTTAGGAGCCGGATTGGAGGCAGATACGCAGTATTTT.